The entry that follows covers one TCR beta chain sequence. Its target is not known. The source of the sample is a study of cytomegalovirus exposure and HLA in healthy donors. Findings of the study overall: For presence/absence analyses, sequencing depth was assumed to be roughly uniform across donors. The majority of TCR sequences were rare, yet some public TCRs appeared in many donors. Per a prior analysis, the majority of TCR beta V segments were productive roughly 90% or roughly 30% of the time. Fewer N-insertions than the approximately 680-donor mean were reportedly shown by an Asian-associated ancestry cluster in a later analysis.

It was with 60 Vbeta and 13 Jbeta primers that the PCR ran. Here immunoSEQ multiplex PCR was the method, and the copy in TCRdb shows in-frame clones only, minus some. The sample holds 170,000 or so clones, over 60% seen once. The V segment lost 1 base and the J segment 7 bases; nucleotides outside the gene matches: 6. The germline V gene encodes CDR1 LGHNA and CDR2 YNFKEQ. The CDR3 contains 16 residues. The chain couples TRBV4-2 to TRBJ2-1; TRBD1 matches at 11 bases. The clonotype was recovered from a young woman in good health and CMV-seronegative. The source material was PBMCs. In nucleotides, the CDR3 is TGTGCCAGCAGCCAAGCCGGGACAGGGGGAGGGAATGAGCAGTTCTTC. This translates into CASSQAGTGGGNEQFF.